What follows describes a single TCR beta chain. As yet, its antigen is unknown. The final CDR3 position lacks the conserved phenylalanine or tryptophan, pointing to a likely read error. V lost 1 base and J lost 9; bases outside the gene matches: 4. The CDR3 runs 15 residues. CDR1 is SGHTA, CDR2 FQGNSA, per germline. Library construction for TCR beta used iRepertoire HTBI primers and Arm-PCR of CDR3 regions. MiXCR, applied by TCRdb to the multiplex PCR reads, yields one record per CDR3 protein. This sample has around 360,000 distinct CDR3 sequences, with around 15% found just once. The data originate from a study of regulatory T cells in long-lasting Graves disease. Time point: newly diagnosed GD, antithyroid drugs for less than 3 months. PBMCs provided the RNA from which the TCR library was made. Study results and caveats: No thyroid tissue was studied; the work used peripheral blood only.

Another study also made use of these data, one on T cells in Graves' hyperthyroidism and ophthalmopathy. As that report states: The TCR CDR3 first-round RT-PCR relied on the HTBI primer set.

This sequence was found in a woman aged 18-30 years with Graves disease. Sequencing was performed on peripheral blood mononuclear cells (PBMCs), taken at new diagnosis, from a patient treated with antithyroid drugs. The genes are TRBV7-2 and TRBJ2-7; TRBD2 agrees at 15 bases. The CDR3 DNA reads as TGTGCCAGCAGCTTAGGGACTAGCGGGAGGGCAGTGCAGTACCTC. This sequence encodes CASSLGTSGRAVQYL.